This T cell receptor beta chain emerged from a study of blood T cell repertoires in COVID-19. Trimming cost V 7 bases and J 2 bases, with 11 bases left between them. Germline CDR1 SQVTM, CDR2 ANQGSEA. The CDR3 is 12 amino acids. Original processing notes: For nucleated cells, counts were estimated from reference gene primer amplification. Repertoires were generated with immunoSEQ multiplex PCR, while TCRdb's copy carries only in-frame clones and drops some. The V and J calls and clone size come from that table; D and trimming were worked out from the DNA. The repertoire holds about 98,000 clones, with roughly 82% as singletons.

This TCR was sampled from a man between 65 and 85 years old with active or convalescent COVID-19. Input material: peripheral blood. The V call is TRBV29-1, the J call TRBJ2-5, with D unresolved. CDR3 DNA: TGCAGCGGTACTGACACACAAGAGACCCAGTACTTC. It encodes CSGTDTQETQYF.